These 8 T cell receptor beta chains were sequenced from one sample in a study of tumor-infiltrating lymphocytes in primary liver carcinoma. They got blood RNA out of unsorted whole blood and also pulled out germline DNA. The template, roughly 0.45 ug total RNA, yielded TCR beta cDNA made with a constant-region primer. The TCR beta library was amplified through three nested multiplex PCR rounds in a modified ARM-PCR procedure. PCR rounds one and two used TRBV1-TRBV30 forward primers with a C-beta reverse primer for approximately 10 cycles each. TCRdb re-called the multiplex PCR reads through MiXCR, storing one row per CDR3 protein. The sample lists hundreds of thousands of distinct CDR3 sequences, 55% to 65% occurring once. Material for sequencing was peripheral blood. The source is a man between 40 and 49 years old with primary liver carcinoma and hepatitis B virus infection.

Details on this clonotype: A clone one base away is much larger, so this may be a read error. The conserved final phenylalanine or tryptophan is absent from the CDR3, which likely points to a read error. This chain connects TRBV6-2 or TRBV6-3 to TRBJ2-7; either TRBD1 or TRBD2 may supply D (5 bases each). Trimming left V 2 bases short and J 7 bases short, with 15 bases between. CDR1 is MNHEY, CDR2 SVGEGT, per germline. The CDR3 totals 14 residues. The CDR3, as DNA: TGTGCCAGCAGTTACGGGGGATCCTACCGGGAGCAGTACCTC. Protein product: CASSYGGSYREQYL.

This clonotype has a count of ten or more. DNA of the CDR3: TGCAGCGTTGAAGATACCGGGACAGGGGGAGGTGAGCAGTACTTC. Its translation is CSVEDTGTGGGEQYF. This chain links TRBV29-1 with TRBJ2-7; 11 bases agree with TRBD1. V was pared by 0 bases and J by 7 bases, with 8 bases of the junction left unmatched. The length of the CDR3 is 15 residues. Looked up from germline, CDR1 is SQVTM and CDR2 is ANQGSEA.

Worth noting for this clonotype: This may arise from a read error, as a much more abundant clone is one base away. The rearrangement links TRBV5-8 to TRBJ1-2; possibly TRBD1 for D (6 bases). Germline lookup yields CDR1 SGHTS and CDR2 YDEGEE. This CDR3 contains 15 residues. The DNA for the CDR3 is TGTGTCAGCAGCCCGGGACAAAACGGCGTCTATGGCTACACCTTC. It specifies CVSSPGQNGVYGYTF.

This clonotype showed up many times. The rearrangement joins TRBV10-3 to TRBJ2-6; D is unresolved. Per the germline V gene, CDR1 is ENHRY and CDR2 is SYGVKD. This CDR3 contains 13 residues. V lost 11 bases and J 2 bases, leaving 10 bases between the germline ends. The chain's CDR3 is CASLVPGANVLTF. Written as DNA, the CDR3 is TGTGCCTCCCTGGTCCCTGGGGCCAACGTCCTGACTTTC.

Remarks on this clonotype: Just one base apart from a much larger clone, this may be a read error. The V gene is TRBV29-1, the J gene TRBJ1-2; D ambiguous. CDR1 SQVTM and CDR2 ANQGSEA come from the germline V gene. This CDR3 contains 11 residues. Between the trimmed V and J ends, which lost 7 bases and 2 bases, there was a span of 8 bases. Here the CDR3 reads CSARKNYGYTF. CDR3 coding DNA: TGCAGCGCGCGAAAGAACTATGGCTACACCTTC.

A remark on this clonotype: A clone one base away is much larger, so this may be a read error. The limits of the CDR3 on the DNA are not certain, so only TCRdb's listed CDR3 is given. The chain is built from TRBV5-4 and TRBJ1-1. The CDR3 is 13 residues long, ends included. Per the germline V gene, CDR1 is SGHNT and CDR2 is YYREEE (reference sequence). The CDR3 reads CASSFGGGTEVFF.

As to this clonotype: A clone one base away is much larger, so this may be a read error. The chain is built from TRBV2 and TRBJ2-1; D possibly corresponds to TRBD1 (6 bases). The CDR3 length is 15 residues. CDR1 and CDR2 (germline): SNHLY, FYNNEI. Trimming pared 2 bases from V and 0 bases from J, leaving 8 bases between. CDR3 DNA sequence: TGTGCCAGCAGTGAAAGGGGGAGCTCCTACAATGAGCAGTTCTTC. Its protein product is CASSERGSSYNEQFF.

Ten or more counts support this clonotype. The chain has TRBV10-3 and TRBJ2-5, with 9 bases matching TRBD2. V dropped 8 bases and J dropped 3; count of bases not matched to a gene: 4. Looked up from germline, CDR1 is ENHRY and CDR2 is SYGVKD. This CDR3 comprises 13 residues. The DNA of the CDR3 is TGTGCCATCGGGAAGCGGGAGGAAGAGACCCAGTACTTC. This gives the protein CAIGKREEETQYF.